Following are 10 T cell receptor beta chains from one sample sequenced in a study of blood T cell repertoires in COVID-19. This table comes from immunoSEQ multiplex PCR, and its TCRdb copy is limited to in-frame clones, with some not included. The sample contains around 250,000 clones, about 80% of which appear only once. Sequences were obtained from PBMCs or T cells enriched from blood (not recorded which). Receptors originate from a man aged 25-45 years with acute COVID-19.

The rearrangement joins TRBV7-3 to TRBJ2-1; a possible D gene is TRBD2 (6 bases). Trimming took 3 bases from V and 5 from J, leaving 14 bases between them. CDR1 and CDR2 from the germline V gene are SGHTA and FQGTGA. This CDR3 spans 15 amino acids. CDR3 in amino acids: CASSLGSGFDNEQFF. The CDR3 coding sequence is TGTGCCAGCAGCTTGGGTAGCGGATTTGACAATGAGCAGTTCTTC.

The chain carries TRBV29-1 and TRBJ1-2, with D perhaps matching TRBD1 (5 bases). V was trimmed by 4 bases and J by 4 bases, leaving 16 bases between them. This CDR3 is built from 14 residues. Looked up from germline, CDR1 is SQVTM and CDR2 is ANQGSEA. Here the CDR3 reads CSVGAILTVYGYTF. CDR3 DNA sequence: TGCAGCGTTGGGGCGATTTTGACAGTCTATGGCTACACCTTC.

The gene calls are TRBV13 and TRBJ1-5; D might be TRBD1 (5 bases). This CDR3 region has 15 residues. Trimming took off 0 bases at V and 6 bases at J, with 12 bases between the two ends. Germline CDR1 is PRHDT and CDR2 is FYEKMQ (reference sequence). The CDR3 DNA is TGTGCCAGCAGCTTAGGCCTCCGGGGGGGTCAGCCCCAGCATTTT. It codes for CASSLGLRGGQPQHF.

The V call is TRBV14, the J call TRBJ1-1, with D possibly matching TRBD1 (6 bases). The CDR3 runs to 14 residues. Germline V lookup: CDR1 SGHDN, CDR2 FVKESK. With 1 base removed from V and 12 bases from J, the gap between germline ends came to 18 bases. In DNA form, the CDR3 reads TGTGCCAGCAGCCAAGCCGTGGGGGGGCGGCTCCCTTTCTTT. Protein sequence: CASSQAVGGRLPFF.

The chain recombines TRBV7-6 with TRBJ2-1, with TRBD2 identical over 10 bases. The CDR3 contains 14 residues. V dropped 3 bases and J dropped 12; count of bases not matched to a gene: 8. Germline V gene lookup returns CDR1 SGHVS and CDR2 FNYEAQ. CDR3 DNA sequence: TGTGCCAGCAGCTTGAGCGGGAGGGCCGAGTGGCAGTTCTTC. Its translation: CASSLSGRAEWQFF. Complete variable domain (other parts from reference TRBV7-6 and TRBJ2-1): GAGVSQSPRYKVTKRGQDVALRCDPISGHVSLYWYRQALGQGPEFLTYFNYEAQQDKSGLPNDRFSAERPEGSISTLTIQRTEQRDSAMYRCASSLSGRAEWQFFGPGTRLTVL.

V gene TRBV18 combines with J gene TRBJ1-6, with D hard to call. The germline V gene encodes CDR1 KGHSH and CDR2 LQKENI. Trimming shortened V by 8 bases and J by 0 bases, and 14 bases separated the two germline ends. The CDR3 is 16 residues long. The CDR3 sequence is CASRDSLSSYNSPLHF. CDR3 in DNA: TGTGCCAGCCGTGACTCTTTGAGCTCCTATAATTCACCCCTCCACTTT. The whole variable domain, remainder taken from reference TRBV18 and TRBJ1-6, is NAGVMQNPRHLVRRRGQEARLRCSPMKGHSHVYWYRQLPEEGLKFMVYLQKENIIDESGMPKERFSAEFPKEGPSILRIQQVVRGDSAAYFCASRDSLSSYNSPLHFGNGTRLTVT.

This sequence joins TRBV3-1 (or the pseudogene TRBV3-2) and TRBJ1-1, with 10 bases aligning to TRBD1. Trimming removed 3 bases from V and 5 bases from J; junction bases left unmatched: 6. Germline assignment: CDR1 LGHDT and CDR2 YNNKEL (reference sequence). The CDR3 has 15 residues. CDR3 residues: CASSHRDRGRTEAFF. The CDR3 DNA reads TGTGCCAGCAGCCATCGGGACAGGGGAAGGACTGAAGCTTTCTTT.

The CDR3 DNA reads TGTGCCAGCAGCTCCGGGATCTATACCGGGGAGCTGTTTTTT. Translated, it gives CASSSGIYTGELFF. This rearrangement joins TRBV5-8 to TRBJ2-2; D may be TRBD2 (5 bases). V was cut by 3 bases and J by 5 bases, with 11 bases left in between. The length of the CDR3 is 14 residues. In germline, CDR1 is SGHTS, CDR2 YDEGEE.

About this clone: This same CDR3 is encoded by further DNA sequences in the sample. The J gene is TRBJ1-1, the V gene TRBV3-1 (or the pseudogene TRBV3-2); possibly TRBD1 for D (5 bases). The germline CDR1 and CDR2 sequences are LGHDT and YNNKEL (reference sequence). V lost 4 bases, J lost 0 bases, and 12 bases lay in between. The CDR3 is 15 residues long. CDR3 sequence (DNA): TGTGCCAGCAGCCCATCCGACAGACTGAACACTGAAGCTTTCTTT. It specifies CASSPSDRLNTEAFF.

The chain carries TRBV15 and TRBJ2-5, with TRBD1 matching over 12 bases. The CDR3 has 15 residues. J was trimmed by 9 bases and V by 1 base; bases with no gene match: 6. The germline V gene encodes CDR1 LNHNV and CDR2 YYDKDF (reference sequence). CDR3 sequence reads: CATSRGGQGARAQYF. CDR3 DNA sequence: TGTGCCACCAGCAGAGGGGGACAGGGGGCGAGGGCCCAGTACTTC. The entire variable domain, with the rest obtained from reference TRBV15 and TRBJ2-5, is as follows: DAMVIQNPRYQVTQFGKPVTLSCSQTLNHNVMYWYQQKSSQAPKLLFHYYDKDFNNEADTPDNFQSRRPNTSFCFLDIRSPGLGDTAMYLCATSRGGQGARAQYFGPGTRLLVL.